The rows below give T cell receptor beta chains drawn from one sample of a study of T-cell memory formation after mild COVID-19. TCRdb independently ran MiXCR on the 5' RACE reads; one entry per CDR3 protein. Of under 550,000 distinct CDR3 sequences in the sample, about 20% were seen once. Sequencing input: PBMCs or a T cell subset sorted from them (not recorded which). The receptors stem from a man aged 18 to 30 who had mild COVID-19 (a few samples of this study predate the infection). Cell type and time point are not known. CDR3s include the opening cysteine and the closing phenylalanine or tryptophan. D genes are given only for firm matches. Size is omitted from some rows. Given values are once, few, many or a class for expanded clones.

clone_size cdr3_length j_call d_call v_call cdr3_nt cdr3_aa
many 15 TRBJ2-5 TRBD2 TRBV7-8 TGTGCCAGCAGCTCTAGCGGGGGGGCGGGAGAGACCCAGTACTTC CASSSSGGAGETQYF
few 16 TRBJ2-3 . TRBV9 TGTGCCAGCAGCTCCTTCGGGGGGCCACGCACAGATACGCAGTATTTT CASSSFGGPRTDTQYF
. 12 TRBJ1-5 . TRBV15 TGTGCCACCAGCGAGGGGGACTCGGCCCAGCATTTT CATSEGDSAQHF
many 15 TRBJ1-1 . TRBV6-5 TGTGCCAGCAAAGCAGTTGGGGGGGTAAACACTGAAGCTTTCTTT CASKAVGGVNTEAFF
. 10 TRBJ1-2 . TRBV30 TGTGCCTGGGGGGACTATGGCTACACCTTC CAWGDYGYTF
few 14 TRBJ1-2 . TRBV6-1 TGTGCCAGCAGTGAATACCAGGGTAACTATGGCTACACCTTC CASSEYQGNYGYTF
many 14 TRBJ2-5 . TRBV5-1 TGCGCCAGTCGCCCGGGGGGCGGAGAAGAGACCCAGTACTTC CASRPGGGEETQYF
. 11 TRBJ2-4 . TRBV25-1 TGTGCCAGCAGCGGCGGGATGTTTCAGTACTTC CASSGGMFQYF
. 13 TRBJ1-1 . TRBV7-3 TGTGCCAGCAGCAACGACCTGAACACTGAAGCTTTCTTT CASSNDLNTEAFF
few 14 TRBJ2-6 TRBD1 TRBV19 TGTGCCACCTCACAGGGGACTGGGGCCAACGTCCTGACTTTC CATSQGTGANVLTF
few 14 TRBJ1-2 TRBD1 TRBV6-1 TGTGCCAGCACCTTCCGCAGGGGGCTAATGGGCTACACCTTC CASTFRRGLMGYTF
few 12 TRBJ1-2 . TRBV5-1 TGCGCCAGCTCCACCCCAGACTATGGCTACACCTTC CASSTPDYGYTF
few 15 TRBJ1-3 . TRBV29-1 TGCAGCGTTGAAGACAGCTTAAGCTCTGGAAACACCATATATTTT CSVEDSLSSGNTIYF
few 13 TRBJ2-3 . TRBV6-5 TGTGCCAGCAGTTACTCAGCCGGGACTCAGCGATATTTT CASSYSAGTQRYF
few 14 TRBJ2-2 . TRBV20-1 TGCAGTGCTAGAATCCGGGGTTACGGCGGGGAGCTGTTTTTT CSARIRGYGGELFF
few 14 TRBJ2-7 TRBD1 TRBV7-2 TGTGCCAGCAGCTCGCGGACAGGGGCTAAAGAGCAGTACTTC CASSSRTGAKEQYF
. 12 TRBJ1-4 . TRBV30 TGTGCCGTGGGGGGCACTAATGAAAAACTGTTTTTT CAVGGTNEKLFF
. 16 TRBJ2-2 TRBD2 TRBV4-1 TGCGCCAGCGGAAAGGTCGGGGGGGCCTTTCCCGGGGAGCTGTTTTTT CASGKVGGAFPGELFF
few 15 TRBJ1-1 . TRBV20-1 TGCAGTGCTAGGATGGGACGAAAGGTGAACACTGAAGCTTTCTTT CSARMGRKVNTEAFF